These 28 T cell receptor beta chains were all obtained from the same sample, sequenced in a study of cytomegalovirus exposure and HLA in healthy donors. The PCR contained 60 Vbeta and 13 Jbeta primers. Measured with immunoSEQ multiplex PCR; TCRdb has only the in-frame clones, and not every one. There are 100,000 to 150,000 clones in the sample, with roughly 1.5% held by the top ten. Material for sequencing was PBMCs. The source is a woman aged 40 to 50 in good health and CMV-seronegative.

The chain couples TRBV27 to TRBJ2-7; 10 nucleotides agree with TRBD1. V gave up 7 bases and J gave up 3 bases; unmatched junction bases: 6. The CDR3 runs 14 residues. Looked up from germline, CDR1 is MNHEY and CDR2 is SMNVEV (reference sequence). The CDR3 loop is CASKEDRGSYEQYF. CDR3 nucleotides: TGTGCCAGCAAGGAGGACAGGGGGAGCTACGAGCAGTACTTC.

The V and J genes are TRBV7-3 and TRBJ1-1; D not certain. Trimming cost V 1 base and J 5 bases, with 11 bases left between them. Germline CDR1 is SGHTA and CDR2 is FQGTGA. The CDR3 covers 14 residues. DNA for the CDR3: TGTGCCAGCAGCTTAAGGGCATTTGGGACTGAAGCTTTCTTT. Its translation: CASSLRAFGTEAFF.

The CDR3 sequence: CASGAGGQYQETQYF. The CDR3 DNA sequence: TGTGCCAGCGGGGCGGGGGGACAGTACCAAGAGACCCAGTACTTC. V usage is TRBV9 and J usage is TRBJ2-5; D is perhaps TRBD2 (8 bases). The CDR3 has 15 residues. The V end lost 7 bases, the J end lost 0 bases, and 16 bases lay between the germline ends. CDR1 is SGDLS, CDR2 YYNGEE, per germline.

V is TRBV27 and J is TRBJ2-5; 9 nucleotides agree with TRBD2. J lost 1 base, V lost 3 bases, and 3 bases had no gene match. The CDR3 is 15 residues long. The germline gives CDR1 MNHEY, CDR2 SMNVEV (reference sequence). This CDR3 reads CASSFKRGVQETQYF. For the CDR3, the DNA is TGTGCCAGCAGTTTTAAGCGGGGGGTCCAAGAGACCCAGTACTTC.

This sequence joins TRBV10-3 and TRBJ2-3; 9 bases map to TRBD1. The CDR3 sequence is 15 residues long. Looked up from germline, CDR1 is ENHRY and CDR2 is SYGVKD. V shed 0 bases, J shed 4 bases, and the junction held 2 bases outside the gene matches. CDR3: CAISESRQGADTQYF. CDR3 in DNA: TGTGCCATCAGTGAGTCAAGACAGGGGGCAGATACGCAGTATTTT.

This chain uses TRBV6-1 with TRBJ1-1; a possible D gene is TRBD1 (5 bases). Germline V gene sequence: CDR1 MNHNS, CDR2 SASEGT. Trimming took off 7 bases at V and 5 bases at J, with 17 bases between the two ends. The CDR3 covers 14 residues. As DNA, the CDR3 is TGTGCCAGCACCGAGCTAGGGGTTGGAACTGAAGCTTTCTTT. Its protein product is CASTELGVGTEAFF.

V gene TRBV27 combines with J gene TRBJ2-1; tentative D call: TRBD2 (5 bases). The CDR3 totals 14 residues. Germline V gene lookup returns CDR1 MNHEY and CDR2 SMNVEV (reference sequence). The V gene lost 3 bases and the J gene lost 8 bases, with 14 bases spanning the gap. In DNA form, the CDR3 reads TGTGCCAGCAGTTTTGTATTGGGCGGGTATGAGCAGTTCTTC. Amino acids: CASSFVLGGYEQFF.

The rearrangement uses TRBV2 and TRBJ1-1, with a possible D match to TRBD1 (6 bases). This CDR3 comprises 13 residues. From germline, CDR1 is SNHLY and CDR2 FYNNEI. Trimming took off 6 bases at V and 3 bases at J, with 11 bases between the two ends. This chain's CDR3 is CASRRNRDTEAFF. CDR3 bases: TGTGCCAGCAGACGTAACAGGGACACTGAAGCTTTCTTT.

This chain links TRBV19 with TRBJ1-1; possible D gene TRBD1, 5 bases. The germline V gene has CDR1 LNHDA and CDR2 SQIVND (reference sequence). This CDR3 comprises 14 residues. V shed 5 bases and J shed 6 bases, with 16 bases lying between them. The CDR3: CASSSNSGGAEAFF. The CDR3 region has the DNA TGTGCCAGTAGTTCCAACTCGGGAGGGGCTGAAGCTTTCTTT.

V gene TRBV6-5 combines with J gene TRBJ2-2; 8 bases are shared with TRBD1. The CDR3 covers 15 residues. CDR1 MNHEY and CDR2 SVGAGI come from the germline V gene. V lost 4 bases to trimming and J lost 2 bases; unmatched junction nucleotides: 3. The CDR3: CASSWTGSNTGELFF. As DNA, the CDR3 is TGTGCCAGCAGTTGGACAGGGAGCAACACCGGGGAGCTGTTTTTT.

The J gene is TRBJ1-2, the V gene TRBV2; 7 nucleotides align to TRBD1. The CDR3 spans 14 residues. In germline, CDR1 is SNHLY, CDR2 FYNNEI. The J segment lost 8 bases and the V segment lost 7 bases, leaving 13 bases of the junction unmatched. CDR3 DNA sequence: TGTGCCAGCATGACAGGGACAGCCCTTAGAGGCTACACCTTC. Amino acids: CASMTGTALRGYTF.

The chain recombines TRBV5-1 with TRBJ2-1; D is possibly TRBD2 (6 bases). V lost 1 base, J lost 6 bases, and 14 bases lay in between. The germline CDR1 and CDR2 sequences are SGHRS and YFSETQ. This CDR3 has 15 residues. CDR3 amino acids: CASSLYPSEGNEQFF. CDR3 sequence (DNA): TGCGCCAGCAGCTTGTATCCTAGCGAAGGCAATGAGCAGTTCTTC.

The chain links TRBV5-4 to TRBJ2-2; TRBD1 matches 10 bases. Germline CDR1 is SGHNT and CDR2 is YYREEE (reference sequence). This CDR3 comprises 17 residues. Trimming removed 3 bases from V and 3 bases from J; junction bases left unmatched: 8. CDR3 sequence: CASSSGVDRGDTGELFF. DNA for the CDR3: TGTGCCAGCAGCTCTGGTGTGGACAGGGGGGACACCGGGGAGCTGTTTTTT.

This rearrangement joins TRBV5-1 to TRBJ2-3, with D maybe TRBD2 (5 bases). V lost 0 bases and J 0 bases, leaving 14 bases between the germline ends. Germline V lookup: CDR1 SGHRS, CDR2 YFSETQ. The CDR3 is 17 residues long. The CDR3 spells CASSLASGRLSTDTQYF. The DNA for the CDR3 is TGCGCCAGCAGCTTGGCTTCGGGCAGACTAAGCACAGATACGCAGTATTTT.

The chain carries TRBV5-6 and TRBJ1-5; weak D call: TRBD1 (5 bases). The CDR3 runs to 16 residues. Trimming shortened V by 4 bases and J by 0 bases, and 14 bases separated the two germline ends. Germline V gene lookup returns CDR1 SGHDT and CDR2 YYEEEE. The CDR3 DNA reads TGTGCCAGCAGCGGCCCCGGAGGGGTTAGCAATCAGCCCCAGCATTTT. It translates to CASSGPGGVSNQPQHF.

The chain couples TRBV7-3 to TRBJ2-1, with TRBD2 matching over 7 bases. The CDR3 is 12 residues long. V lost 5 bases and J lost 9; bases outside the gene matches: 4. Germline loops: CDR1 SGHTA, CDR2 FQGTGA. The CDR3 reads CASSMGTTEQFF. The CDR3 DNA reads TGTGCCAGCAGCATGGGGACTACTGAGCAGTTCTTC.

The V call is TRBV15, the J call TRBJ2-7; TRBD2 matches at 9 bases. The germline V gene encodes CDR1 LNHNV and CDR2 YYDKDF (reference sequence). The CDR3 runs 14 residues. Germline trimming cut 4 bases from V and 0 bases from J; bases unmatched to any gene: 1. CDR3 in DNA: TGTGCCACCAGCAAGCGGGGGGCCTCCTACGAGCAGTACTTC. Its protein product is CATSKRGASYEQYF.

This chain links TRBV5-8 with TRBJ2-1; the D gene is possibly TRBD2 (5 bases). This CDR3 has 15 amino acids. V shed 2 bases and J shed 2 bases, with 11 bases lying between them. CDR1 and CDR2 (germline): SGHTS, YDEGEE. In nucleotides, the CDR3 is TGTGCCAGCAGCTTCGGGGTAGCAGCCTACAATGAGCAGTTCTTC. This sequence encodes CASSFGVAAYNEQFF.

The CDR3 coding sequence is TGCGCCAGCAGCTTGATCCCGGGACAGCCCGAGAGGGGCTATGGCTACACCTTC. It yields the protein CASSLIPGQPERGYGYTF. The rearrangement joins TRBV5-1 to TRBJ1-2; 7 bases line up with TRBD1. Germline V gene lookup returns CDR1 SGHRS and CDR2 YFSETQ. V gave up 1 base and J gave up 4 bases; unmatched junction bases: 16. The length of the CDR3 is 18 residues.

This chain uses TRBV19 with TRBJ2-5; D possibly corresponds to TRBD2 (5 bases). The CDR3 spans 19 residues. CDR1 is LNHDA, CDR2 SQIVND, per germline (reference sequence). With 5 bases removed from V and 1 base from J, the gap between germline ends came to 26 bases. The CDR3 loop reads CASSPKGLGVSYFQETQYF. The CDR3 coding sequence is TGTGCCAGTAGTCCCAAGGGCCTGGGAGTGTCCTACTTCCAAGAGACCCAGTACTTC.

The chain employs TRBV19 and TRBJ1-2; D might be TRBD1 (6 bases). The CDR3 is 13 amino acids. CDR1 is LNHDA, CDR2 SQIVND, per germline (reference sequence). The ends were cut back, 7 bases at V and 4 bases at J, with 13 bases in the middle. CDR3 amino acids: CASTPQGTYGYTF. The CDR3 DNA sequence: TGTGCCAGTACCCCCCAGGGGACCTATGGCTACACCTTC.

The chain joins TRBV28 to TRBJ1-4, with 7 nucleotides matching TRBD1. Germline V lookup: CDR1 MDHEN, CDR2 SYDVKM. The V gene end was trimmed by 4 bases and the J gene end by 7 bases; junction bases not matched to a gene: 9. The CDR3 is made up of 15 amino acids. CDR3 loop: CASSSTGEVSEKLFF. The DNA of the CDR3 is TGTGCCAGCAGTTCTACAGGGGAGGTCAGTGAAAAACTGTTTTTT.

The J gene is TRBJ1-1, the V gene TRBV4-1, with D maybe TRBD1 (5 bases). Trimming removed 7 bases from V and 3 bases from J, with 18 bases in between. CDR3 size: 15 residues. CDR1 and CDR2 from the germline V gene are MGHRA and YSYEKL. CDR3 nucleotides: TGCGCCAGCACCACCAGTTCGGGGGACTACACTGAAGCTTTCTTT. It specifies CASTTSSGDYTEAFF.

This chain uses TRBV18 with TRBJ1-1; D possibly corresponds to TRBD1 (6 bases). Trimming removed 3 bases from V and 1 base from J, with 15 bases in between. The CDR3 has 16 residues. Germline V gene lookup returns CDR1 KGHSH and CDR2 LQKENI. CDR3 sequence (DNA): TGTGCCAGCTCACCCGGGGGGGCGCGGGGGAACACTGAAGCTTTCTTT. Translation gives CASSPGGARGNTEAFF.

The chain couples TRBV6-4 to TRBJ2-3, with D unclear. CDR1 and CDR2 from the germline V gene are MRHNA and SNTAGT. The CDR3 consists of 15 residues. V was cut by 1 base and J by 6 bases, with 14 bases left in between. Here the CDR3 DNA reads TGTGCCAGCAGTGACTACGCCGGCGGAAGTGATACGCAGTATTTT. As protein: CASSDYAGGSDTQYF.

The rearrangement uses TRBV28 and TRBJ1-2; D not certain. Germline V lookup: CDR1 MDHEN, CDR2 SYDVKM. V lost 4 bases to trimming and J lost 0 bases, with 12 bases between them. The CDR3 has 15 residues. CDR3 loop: CASSSRRTANYGYTF. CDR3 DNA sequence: TGTGCCAGCAGTTCCCGACGTACAGCTAACTATGGCTACACCTTC.

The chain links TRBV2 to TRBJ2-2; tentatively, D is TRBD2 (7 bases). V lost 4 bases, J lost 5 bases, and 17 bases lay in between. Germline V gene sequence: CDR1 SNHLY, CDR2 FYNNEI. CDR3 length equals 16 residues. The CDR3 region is CASSGQLGGVTGELFF. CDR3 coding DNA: TGTGCCAGCAGTGGCCAACTAGGGGGGGTAACCGGGGAGCTGTTTTTT.

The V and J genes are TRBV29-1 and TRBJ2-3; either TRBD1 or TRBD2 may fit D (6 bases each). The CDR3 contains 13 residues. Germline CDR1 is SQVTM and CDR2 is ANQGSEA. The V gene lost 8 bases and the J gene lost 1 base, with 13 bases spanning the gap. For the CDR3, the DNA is TGCAGCTTTGGGGGGCCTGGCACAGATACGCAGTATTTT. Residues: CSFGGPGTDTQYF.